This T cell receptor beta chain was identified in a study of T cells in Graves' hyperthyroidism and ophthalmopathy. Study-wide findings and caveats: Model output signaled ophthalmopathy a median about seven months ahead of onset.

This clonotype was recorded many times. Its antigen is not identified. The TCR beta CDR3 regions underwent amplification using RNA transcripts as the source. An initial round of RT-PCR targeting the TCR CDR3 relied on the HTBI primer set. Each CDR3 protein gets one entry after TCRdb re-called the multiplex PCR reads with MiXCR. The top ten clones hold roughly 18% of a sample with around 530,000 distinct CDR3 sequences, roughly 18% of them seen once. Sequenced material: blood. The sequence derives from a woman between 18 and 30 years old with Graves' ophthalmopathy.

The CDR3 nucleotides are TGTGCCAGCAGCCGAGGTGATTTCACTGAAGCTTTCTTT. Translated: CASSRGDFTEAFF. This chain connects TRBV3-1 to TRBJ1-1; D is uncertain. The V and J ends lost 4 bases and 4 bases respectively, with 10 bases between them. Germline V gene data show CDR1 as LGHDT and CDR2 as YNNKEL (reference sequence). The CDR3 consists of 13 residues.